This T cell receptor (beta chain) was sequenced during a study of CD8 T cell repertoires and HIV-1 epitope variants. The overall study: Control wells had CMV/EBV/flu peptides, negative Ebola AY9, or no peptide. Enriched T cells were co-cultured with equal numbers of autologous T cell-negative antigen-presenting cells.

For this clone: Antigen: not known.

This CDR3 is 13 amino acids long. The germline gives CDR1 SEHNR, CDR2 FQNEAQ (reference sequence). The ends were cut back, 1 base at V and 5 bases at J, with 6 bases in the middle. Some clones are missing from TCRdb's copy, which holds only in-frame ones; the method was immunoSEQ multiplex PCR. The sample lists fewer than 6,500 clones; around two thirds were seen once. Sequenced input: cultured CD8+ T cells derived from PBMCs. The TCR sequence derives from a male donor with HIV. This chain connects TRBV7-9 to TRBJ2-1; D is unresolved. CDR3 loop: CASSLVLNNEQFF. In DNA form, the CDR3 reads TGTGCCAGCAGCTTAGTACTAAACAATGAGCAGTTCTTC.